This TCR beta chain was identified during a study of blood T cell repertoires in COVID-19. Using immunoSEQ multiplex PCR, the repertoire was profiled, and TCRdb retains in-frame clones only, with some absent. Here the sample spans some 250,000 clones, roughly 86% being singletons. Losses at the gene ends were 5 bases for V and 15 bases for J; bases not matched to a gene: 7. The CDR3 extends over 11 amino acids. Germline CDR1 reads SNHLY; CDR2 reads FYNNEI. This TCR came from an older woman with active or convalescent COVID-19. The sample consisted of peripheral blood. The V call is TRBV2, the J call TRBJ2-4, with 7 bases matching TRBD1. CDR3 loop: CASSTDRAMYF. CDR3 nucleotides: TGTGCCAGCAGTACAGACAGGGCAATGTACTTC.